Reported below is one T cell receptor beta chain. As yet, its antigen is unknown. These data belong to a study of CD8+CD57+ T cells in acquired aplastic anemia. Study information: DNA per sorted CD4+ or CD8+ sample ranged 0.2 to 27.4 ug, averaging about 2.9 ug. Roughly 11 million reads, on average, were obtained for CD4+ cells from healthy donors. Regarding the study as a whole: It was found that approximately 29 CD8+ CDR3 sequences were shared between patients and controls.

Genomic DNA served as template for TCR beta VDJ and CDR3 profiling. One entry per CDR3 protein, called by TCRdb with MiXCR from the reads. The sample yields about 68,000 distinct CDR3 sequences, around 50% seen once. The material sequenced was sorted CD4+, CD8+, or CD8+CD57+ T cells (not recorded which) from PBMCs. The sequence derives from a human donor in good health, serving as a control.

The CDR3 coding sequence is TGCAGCGTTCGGACAGGACTGGATTCACCCCTCCACTTT. The encoded protein is CSVRTGLDSPLHF. The V gene is TRBV29-1, the J gene TRBJ1-6; 7 nucleotides agree with TRBD1. Losses at the gene ends were 5 bases for V and 8 bases for J; bases not matched to a gene: 6. Germline V lookup: CDR1 SQVTM, CDR2 ANQGSEA. CDR3 length: 13 amino acids.